Each of the 19 T cell receptor beta chains below was sequenced from the same sample in a study of cytomegalovirus exposure and HLA in healthy donors. Primers for the PCR totalled 60 Vbeta and 13 Jbeta. Generated by immunoSEQ multiplex PCR, the TCRdb table keeps only in-frame clones and is missing some. The sample includes under 300,000 clones, about 86% of them seen just once. Sequencing used PBMCs. These receptors all come from a woman aged 55-69 years in good health and CMV-seropositive.

V is TRBV5-1 and J is TRBJ2-5; 10 nucleotides line up with TRBD1. This CDR3 has 13 residues. V gave up 4 bases and J gave up 11 bases; unmatched junction bases: 8. The germline gives CDR1 SGHRS, CDR2 YFSETQ. CDR3 coding DNA: TGCGCCAGCAGCCGACAGGGGGCGGAGGAGCAGTACTTC. Translation: CASSRQGAEEQYF.

V and J are TRBV28 and TRBJ2-7; perhaps TRBD2 as D (6 bases). CDR1 MDHEN and CDR2 SYDVKM come from the germline V gene. The CDR3 is 15 residues long. The V end was cut by 6 bases, the J end by 2 bases, with 17 bases between. CDR3 sequence (DNA): TGTGCCAGCAGGAACAAGGGACTCTCAGCCTACGAGCAGTACTTC. Translating gives CASRNKGLSAYEQYF.

The gene calls are TRBV6-5 and TRBJ2-3; 8 bases agree with TRBD2. J lost 5 bases, V lost 6 bases, and 10 bases had no gene match. The length of the CDR3 is 15 residues. Germline loops: CDR1 MNHEY, CDR2 SVGAGI. CDR3 loop: CASRGTGGLGDTQYF. The CDR3 bases are TGTGCCAGCAGAGGAACGGGAGGGCTGGGAGATACGCAGTATTTT.

The rearrangement joins TRBV2 to TRBJ2-5; a weak D match, TRBD2 (6 bases). Judging by the DNA end, TRBJ2-7 fits better; the J call may be wrong. The CDR3 is 18 residues long. The germline V gene has CDR1 SNHLY and CDR2 FYNNEI. CDR3 nucleotides: TGTGCCAGCAGTGAATTCCTCCCGGGATCGCGGGGCTCCTACGAGCAGTACTTC. It codes for CASSEFLPGSRGSYEQYF.

This clone was detected once. V gene TRBV5-1 combines with J gene TRBJ2-1; 7 nucleotides agree with TRBD2. In germline, CDR1 is SGHRS, CDR2 YFSETQ. This CDR3 spans 16 amino acids. V was pared by 1 base and J by 6 bases, with 10 bases of the junction left unmatched. CDR3: CASSLRGAGTFNEQFF. The CDR3, as DNA: TGCGCCAGCAGCTTGCGGGGAGCGGGAACATTCAATGAGCAGTTCTTC.

The chain joins TRBV6-1 to TRBJ1-5, with unresolved D. The CDR3 loop spans 16 amino acids. V was pared by 3 bases and J by 0 bases, with 12 bases between. Germline assignment: CDR1 MNHNS and CDR2 SASEGT. In nucleotides, the CDR3 is TGTGCCAGCAGTGACAGCGGCTGGTATAGCAATCAGCCCCAGCATTTT. Residues: CASSDSGWYSNQPQHF.

The rearrangement uses TRBV7-9 and TRBJ2-5; D ambiguous. Judging by the DNA end, TRBJ2-7 fits better; the J call may be wrong. CDR3 size: 11 residues. Germline V gene lookup returns CDR1 SEHNR and CDR2 FQNEAQ (reference sequence). Here the CDR3 DNA reads TGTGCCAGCAGCCGCTCCTACGAGCAGTACTTC. The encoded protein is CASSRSYEQYF.

The V gene is TRBV30, the J gene TRBJ1-2, with 10 bases fitting TRBD1. J lost 5 bases, V lost 4 bases, and 13 bases had no gene match. The CDR3 is 16 amino acids. Germline assignment: CDR1 GTSNPN and CDR2 SVGIG (reference sequence). The CDR3 sequence: CAWTLFAPGQGYGYTF. In nucleotides, the CDR3 is TGTGCCTGGACCCTTTTTGCCCCGGGACAGGGGTATGGCTACACCTTC.

This chain joins TRBV7-6 and TRBJ2-5; D might be TRBD1 (6 bases). Trimming removed 5 bases from V and 8 bases from J, with 15 bases in between. This CDR3 spans 13 amino acids. CDR1 SGHVS and CDR2 FNYEAQ come from the germline V gene. CDR3 protein: CASSRTVIGTQYF. CDR3 DNA: TGTGCCAGCAGCAGGACAGTAATAGGAACCCAGTACTTC. Full variable domain (remainder filled in from reference TRBV7-6 and TRBJ2-5): GAGVSQSPRYKVTKRGQDVALRCDPISGHVSLYWYRQALGQGPEFLTYFNYEAQQDKSGLPNDRFSAERPEGSISTLTIQRTEQRDSAMYRCASSRTVIGTQYFGPGTRLLVL.

The chain recombines TRBV27 with TRBJ2-2; TRBD2 agrees at 7 bases. The CDR3 runs to 15 residues. Trimming removed 5 bases from V and 3 bases from J; junction bases left unmatched: 6. Germline assignment: CDR1 MNHEY and CDR2 SMNVEV (reference sequence). CDR3 residues: CASSLGLVHTGELFF. Written as DNA, the CDR3 is TGTGCCAGCAGTCTTGGACTAGTGCACACCGGGGAGCTGTTTTTT.

This clone was picked up one time. The chain recombines TRBV5-1 with TRBJ2-7; TRBD2 matches 8 bases. Germline CDR1 reads SGHRS; CDR2 reads YFSETQ. CDR3 length equals 14 residues. V shed 4 bases and J 6 bases; nucleotides not matched to a gene: 9. The CDR3 DNA reads as TGCGCCAGCAGCATAAGTAGCGGGACTGGCGAGCAGTACTTC. It translates to CASSISSGTGEQYF.

The chain is built from TRBV6-6 and TRBJ2-7; D is undetermined. The CDR3 covers 13 residues. V lost 6 bases, J lost 0 bases, and 9 bases lay in between. The germline V gene has CDR1 MNHNY and CDR2 SVGAGI (reference sequence). CDR3 nucleotides: TGTGCCAGCAGCCCCCCGGGCTCCTACGAGCAGTACTTC. Translation gives CASSPPGSYEQYF.

This chain joins TRBV5-1 and TRBJ1-2; 7 nucleotides align to TRBD1. Unmatched junction bases numbered 8, after V lost 0 bases and J lost 0 bases. This CDR3 contains 17 residues. Germline-derived CDR1 and CDR2 are SGHRS and YFSETQ. DNA for the CDR3: TGCGCCAGCAGCTTGGGGAGCGGGCAGGGGGCTAACTATGGCTACACCTTC. Amino acid sequence: CASSLGSGQGANYGYTF.

This sequence joins TRBV19 and TRBJ2-3; D gene ambiguous. V was clipped by 7 bases and J by 5 bases, with 7 bases between them. CDR1 is LNHDA, CDR2 SQIVND, per germline (reference sequence). The CDR3 is made up of 11 amino acids. CDR3: CASTVRDTQYF. CDR3 in DNA: TGTGCCAGTACCGTGAGAGATACGCAGTATTTT.

The chain has TRBV5-4 and TRBJ1-2; D is possibly TRBD1 (6 bases). Germline assignment: CDR1 SGHNT and CDR2 YYREEE (reference sequence). The CDR3 is 17 amino acids. V lost 4 bases to trimming and J lost 4 bases, with 23 bases between them. CDR3: CASSVKGRGGVLYGYTF. The CDR3 DNA is TGTGCCAGCAGCGTTAAGGGGCGAGGGGGAGTTCTCTATGGCTACACCTTC. The full variable domain, in which reference TRBV5-4 and TRBJ1-2 provide the parts outside the CDR3, is ETGVTQSPTHLIKTRGQQVTLRCSSQSGHNTVSWYQQALGQGPQFIFQYYREEENGRGNFPPRFSGLQFPNYSSELNVNALELDDSALYLCASSVKGRGGVLYGYTFGSGTRLTVV.

The chain has TRBV13 and TRBJ2-2, with D possibly matching TRBD2 (5 bases). Trimming stripped 0 bases from V and 4 bases from J, with 9 bases between. The V gene's germline CDR1 is PRHDT and CDR2 FYEKMQ (reference sequence). This CDR3 comprises 15 residues. In DNA, the CDR3 is TGTGCCAGCAGCTTAGGCCGGGGATTCACCGGGGAGCTGTTTTTT. Translation gives CASSLGRGFTGELFF.

The J gene is TRBJ2-7, the V gene TRBV11-3; tentatively, D is TRBD2 (6 bases). Germline-derived CDR1 and CDR2 are SGHNT and YENEEA. The germline V and J ends were trimmed by 0 bases and 0 bases, with 6 bases remaining between them. The CDR3 has 14 amino acids. The CDR3: CASSLDGSSYEQYF. Here the CDR3 DNA reads TGTGCCAGCAGCTTAGACGGGAGCTCCTACGAGCAGTACTTC.

The chain joins TRBV19 to TRBJ2-3, with 12 bases lining up with TRBD2. Germline CDR1 and CDR2: LNHDA and SQIVND (reference sequence). V dropped 8 bases and J dropped 5; count of bases not matched to a gene: 5. CDR3 length: 14 residues. CDR3 in amino acids: CASSTSGSIDTQYF. CDR3 DNA sequence: TGTGCCAGTTCGACTAGCGGGAGTATAGATACGCAGTATTTT.

The chain employs TRBV7-3 and TRBJ2-1, with 7 bases matching TRBD2. From germline, CDR1 is SGHTA and CDR2 FQGTGA. CDR3 length: 17 amino acids. V shed 1 base, J shed 3 bases, and the junction held 9 bases outside the gene matches. The CDR3 region has the DNA TGTGCCAGCAGCTTAAGGGTGGGAGGGCCTTACTACAATGAGCAGTTCTTC. Its translation: CASSLRVGGPYYNEQFF.